This T cell receptor beta chain was profiled in a study of T cell changes during pregnancy in multiple sclerosis. Sequencing used immunoSEQ multiplex PCR; TCRdb keeps in-frame clones, though not all of them. Of 40,000 to 55,000 clones in the sample, about 94% are singletons; the top ten hold almost 4.5%. The CDR3 has 16 amino acids. Germline lookup yields CDR1 SNHLY and CDR2 FYNNEI. V was cut by 0 bases and J by 2 bases, with 14 bases left in between. V gene TRBV2 combines with J gene TRBJ2-7; maybe TRBD1 (7 bases). The TCR originated in a female donor with multiple sclerosis, enrolled in a pregnancy study. This specimen was CD8+ T cells from peripheral blood mononuclear cells, taken in the first trimester of pregnancy. CDR3 bases: TGTGCCAGCAGTGAAGCGGTGGCCAGGGGGGCCTACGAGCAGTACTTC. It encodes CASSEAVARGAYEQYF. The variable domain in full, completed from reference TRBV2 and TRBJ2-7, reads EPEVTQTPSHQVTQMGQEVILRCVPISNHLYFYWYRQILGQKVEFLVSFYNNEISEKSEIFDDQFSVERPDGSNFTLKIRSTKLEDSAMYFCASSEAVARGAYEQYFGPGTRLTVT.